Included here is one T cell receptor (beta chain) sequence, with context. What it binds is unknown. A second PCR, run for about 6 to 12 cycles, used a sample-barcoded 5' primer plus a J-beta primer mix. A single record per CDR3 protein comes from TCRdb applying MiXCR to the 5' RACE reads. The top ten clones hold around 21% of a sample with around 800,000 distinct CDR3 sequences, 40% to 50% of them seen once. These data belong to a study of blood T cells in healthy people across ages. The study, taken as a whole, reports: PBMCs left unsorted prevented a conclusive naive versus antigen-experienced comparison.

CDR3 length: 10 amino acids. V lost 7 bases to trimming and J lost 4 bases, with 7 bases between them. The germline gives CDR1 DFQATT, CDR2 SNEGSKA (reference sequence). This chain links TRBV20-1 with TRBJ1-2, with no clear D. Material: blood. This receptor was identified in a man in his 60s in good health. The CDR3, as DNA: TGCAGTGTAGCGGCCTATGGCTACACCTTC. Translating gives CSVAAYGYTF.